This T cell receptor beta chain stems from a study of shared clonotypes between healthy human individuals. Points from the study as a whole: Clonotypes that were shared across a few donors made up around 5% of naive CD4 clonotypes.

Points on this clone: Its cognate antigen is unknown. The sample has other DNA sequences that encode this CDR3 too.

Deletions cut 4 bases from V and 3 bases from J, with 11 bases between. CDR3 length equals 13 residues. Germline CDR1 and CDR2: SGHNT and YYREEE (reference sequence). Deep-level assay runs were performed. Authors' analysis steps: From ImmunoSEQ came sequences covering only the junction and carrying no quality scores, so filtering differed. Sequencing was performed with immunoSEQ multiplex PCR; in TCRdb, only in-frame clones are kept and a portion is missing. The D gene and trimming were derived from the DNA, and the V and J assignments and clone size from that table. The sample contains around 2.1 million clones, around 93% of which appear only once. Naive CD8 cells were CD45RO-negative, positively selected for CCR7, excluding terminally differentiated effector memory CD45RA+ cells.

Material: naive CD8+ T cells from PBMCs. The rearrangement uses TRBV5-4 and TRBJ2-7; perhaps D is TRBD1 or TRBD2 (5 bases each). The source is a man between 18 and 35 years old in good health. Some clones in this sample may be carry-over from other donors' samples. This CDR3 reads CASSSRDGYEQYF. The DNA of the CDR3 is TGTGCCAGCAGCAGCCGGGACGGCTACGAGCAGTACTTC.